This TCR beta chain comes out of a study of tumor-infiltrating lymphocytes in primary liver carcinoma (dated by TCRdb to 2016 to 2017). Background for the entire study: The five patients, three men and two women aged 30 to 69 years, had hepatocellular carcinoma (four) or combined HCC and intrahepatic cholangiocarcinoma (one). The five patients had tumors staged T1-T3 N0M0, with maximum diameters ranging from roughly 4.2 to 10 cm. Roughly 3.5 to 7.13 million productive TCRbeta reads were obtained per sample, and no significant difference in read depth was found between tissue types. TCRbeta repertoire sequencing, expression microarrays and whole-exome sequencing were combined in the study across five regions of each liver tumor, with adjacent normal tissue and blood also included. A total of approximately 35 specimens from 5 patients, comprising some 25 tumor regions, 5 adjacent noncancerous liver tissues and 5 peripheral blood samples, were covered by TCRbeta repertoire sequencing. Technical replicate repertoires showed high reproducibility, with mean shared-clone rates approximately 0.87 and correlation coefficients above 0.95.

Reading the germline V gene gives CDR1 SGHDN and CDR2 FVKESK. CDR3 length: 17 amino acids, cysteine to phenylalanine. The only DNA kept is the CDR3, 51 bases in frame from the first base. TCRbeta-specific cDNA was reverse-transcribed from about 520 ng total RNA using a constant-region primer and ProtoScript II reverse transcriptase. Three nested multiplex PCR rounds, following a slightly modified ARM-PCR procedure, were used to build the TCRbeta libraries. Each of the first two PCR rounds ran for 9 to 11 cycles using multiplex TRBV1-TRBV30 forward primers together with a Cbeta reverse primer. Sample barcodes and Illumina adapters were added in a final 25-cycle PCR using Deep VentR polymerase. Amplicons of 200-500 bp were gel-purified with a QIAquick gel extraction kit before sequencing. An Illumina HiSeq 2500 was used to sequence the TCRbeta amplicons with 250-bp paired-end reads. Regarding the original processing steps: Quality trimming of reads was performed with Trimmomatic v0.33, and paired reads were merged with FLASH v1.2.11 so that full CDR3 sequences could be recovered. V, D and J germline segments were assigned to the rearranged TCRbeta sequences using MiGEC v1.2.1b. Clonotype statistics and Shannon-Wiener diversity indices were computed with VDJtools v1.0.0. To cut down on sampling bias, every analysis after diversity analysis relied on just the 250 most abundant clonotypes from each sample. TCRdb reanalyzed the raw reads on its own, using fastp at Q25 for trimming and MiXCR for clone calling, and kept in-frame beta chains. Each CDR3 protein appears once, grouped with its most common genes and DNA. The V and J calls were determined by TCRdb, not by the authors. This sample lists fewer than 50,000 distinct CDR3 sequences; roughly 75% were detected once. 38% of the sample comes from the top ten.

Study-level results and caveats: The top 250 clones accounted for a significantly greater share of the repertoire in tumors than in blood (p = 0.039). With just a few patients in the study, the authors point out that the findings should be validated in a larger study. Pairs of tumor regions showed greater repertoire overlap (mean about 36%) than tumor-adjacent pairs (approximately 17%) or tumor-blood pairs (around 15%), which is consistent with antigen-driven expansion. Because only the TCR beta chain was sequenced and unpaired alpha chains were not captured, true repertoire diversity is likely underestimated. Because the samples were bulk and unsorted, CD4+ and CD8+ T cell repertoires could not be compared.

Total RNA and DNA were co-extracted without cell sorting from approximately 20-30 mg of bulk tissue using the AllPrep DNA/RNA mini kit. Between late 2015 and early 2016, roughly 5 patients in China with histopathologically diagnosed primary liver carcinoma had their tumors surgically resected. Chronic HBV infection was present in the patients, and the patients were treatment-naive at sampling. Fresh tumor and adjacent tissue pieces were bisected; one half was stored in RNAlater at -80°C, the other sent for histology. As for this clonotype: Its antigen is currently not known. Germline and junction disagree at one end, which may indicate a read error.

The TCR originated in a woman between 25 and 40 years old with primary liver carcinoma and hepatitis B virus infection. Here the chain combines TRBV14 and TRBJ2-1, with TRBD2 identical over 7 junction bases. The sample consisted of tumor-adjacent normal liver tissue. The DNA sequence is as follows: TGTGACAGCAGCCGCGGAAGGGGTGGGAGGGCTCTGAATGAGCAGTTCTTC. This codes for CDSSRGRGGRALNEQFF. With the rest looked up from the reference TRBV14 and TRBJ2-1 genes rather than sequenced, the full variable domain is EAGVTQFPSHSVIEKGQTVTLRCDPISGHDNLYWYRRVMGKEIKFLLHFVKESKQDESGMPNNRFLAERTGGTYSTLKVQPAELEDSGVYFCDSSRGRGGRALNEQFFGPGTRLTVL.